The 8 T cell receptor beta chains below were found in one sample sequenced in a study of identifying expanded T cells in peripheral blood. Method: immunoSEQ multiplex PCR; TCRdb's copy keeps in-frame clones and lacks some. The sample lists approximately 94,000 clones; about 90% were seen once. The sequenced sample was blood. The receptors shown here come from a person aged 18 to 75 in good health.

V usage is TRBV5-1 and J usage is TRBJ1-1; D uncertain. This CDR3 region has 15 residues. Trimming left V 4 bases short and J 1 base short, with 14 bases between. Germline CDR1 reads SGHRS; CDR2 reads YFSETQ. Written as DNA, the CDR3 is TGCGCCAGCAGCGGAAGCGGGCCATCGAACACTGAAGCTTTCTTT. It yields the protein CASSGSGPSNTEAFF.

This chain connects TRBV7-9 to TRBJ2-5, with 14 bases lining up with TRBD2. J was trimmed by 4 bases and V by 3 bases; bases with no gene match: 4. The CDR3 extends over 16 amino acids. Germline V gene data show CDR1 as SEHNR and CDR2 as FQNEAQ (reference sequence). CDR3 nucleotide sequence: TGTGCCAGCAGCTTCCCGGGACTAGCGGGGGTAGAGACCCAGTACTTC. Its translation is CASSFPGLAGVETQYF.

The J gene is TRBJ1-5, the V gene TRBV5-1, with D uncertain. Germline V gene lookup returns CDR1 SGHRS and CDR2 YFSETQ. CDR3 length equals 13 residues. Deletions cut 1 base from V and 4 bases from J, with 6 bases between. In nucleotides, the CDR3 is TGCGCCAGCAGCTTGAGAGGGAATCAGCCCCAGCATTTT. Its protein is CASSLRGNQPQHF.

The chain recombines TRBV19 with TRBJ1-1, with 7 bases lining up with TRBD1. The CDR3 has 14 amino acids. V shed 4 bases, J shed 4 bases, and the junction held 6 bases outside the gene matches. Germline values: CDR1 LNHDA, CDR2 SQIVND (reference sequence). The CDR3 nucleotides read TGTGCCAGTAGTAACAGGGGTTCTGGCACTGAAGCTTTCTTT. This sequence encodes CASSNRGSGTEAFF. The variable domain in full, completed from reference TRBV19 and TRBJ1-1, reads DGGITQSPKYLFRKEGQNVTLSCEQNLNHDAMYWYRQDPGQGLRLIYYSQIVNDFQKGDIAEGYSVSREKKESFPLTVTSAQKNPTAFYLCASSNRGSGTEAFFGQGTRLTVV.

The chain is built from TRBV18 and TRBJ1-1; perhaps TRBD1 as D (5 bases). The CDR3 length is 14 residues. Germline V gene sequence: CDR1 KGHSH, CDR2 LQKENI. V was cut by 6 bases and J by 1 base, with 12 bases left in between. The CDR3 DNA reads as TGTGCCAGCTCCGAACAGGTCCCGAACACTGAAGCTTTCTTT. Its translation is CASSEQVPNTEAFF.

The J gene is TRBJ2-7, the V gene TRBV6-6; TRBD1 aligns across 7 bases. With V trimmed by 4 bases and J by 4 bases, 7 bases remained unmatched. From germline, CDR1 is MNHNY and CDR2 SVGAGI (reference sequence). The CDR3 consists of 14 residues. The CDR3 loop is CASSSGVRGYEQYF. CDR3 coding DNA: TGTGCCAGCAGTTCAGGCGTCAGGGGGTACGAGCAGTACTTC.

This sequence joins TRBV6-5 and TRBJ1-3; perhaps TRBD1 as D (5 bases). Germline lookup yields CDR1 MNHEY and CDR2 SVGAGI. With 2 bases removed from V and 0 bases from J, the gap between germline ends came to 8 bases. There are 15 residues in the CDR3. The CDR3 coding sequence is TGTGCCAGCAGTTACGACAGCAACTCTGGAAACACCATATATTTT. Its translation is CASSYDSNSGNTIYF.

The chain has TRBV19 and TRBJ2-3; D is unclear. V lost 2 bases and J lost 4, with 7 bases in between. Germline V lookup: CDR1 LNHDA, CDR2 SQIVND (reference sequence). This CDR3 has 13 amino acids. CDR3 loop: CASSILDADTQYF. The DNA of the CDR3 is TGTGCCAGTAGTATATTAGACGCAGATACGCAGTATTTT.